These T cell receptor beta chains were read from a single sample in a study of shared clonotypes between healthy human individuals. Assay used: immunoSEQ multiplex PCR; TCRdb lists only in-frame clones, some missing. The sample comprises about 2.2 million clones, approximately 92% of which are singletons, and about 1.7% rests with the top ten. The sample comprised naive CD8+ T cells from PBMCs. The source of these receptors is a young man in good health. Some clones in this sample may be carry-over from other donors' samples. The CDR3 runs from the conserved cysteine through the conserved F or W. The D gene is left open where the match is weak. Size is stated for part of the rows, as once, few or many counts, or as a class when the clone is expanded.

cdr3_nt: TGTGCCAGCCAGGGTCGGGGAGCGAACACTGAAGCTTTCTTT
cdr3_aa: CASQGRGANTEAFF
v_call: TRBV28
j_call: TRBJ1-1
d_call: -
clone_size: -

cdr3_nt: TGTGCCAGCAGTTCCCCGGGGGGGGGAGAAGAGACCCAGTACTTC
cdr3_aa: CASSSPGGGEETQYF
v_call: TRBV27
j_call: TRBJ2-5
d_call: TRBD2
clone_size: -

cdr3_nt: TGCAGCGTTCCCCATAATGACAGGACTTATGGCTACACCTTC
cdr3_aa: CSVPHNDRTYGYTF
v_call: TRBV29-1
j_call: TRBJ1-2
d_call: -
clone_size: -

cdr3_nt: TGTGCCAGCAGTGAGGAGCAGGGGGCATTTCGTAACTATGGCTACACCTTC
cdr3_aa: CASSEEQGAFRNYGYTF
v_call: TRBV2
j_call: TRBJ1-2
d_call: TRBD1
clone_size: -

cdr3_nt: TGTGCCAGCAGCTTGTATGGCAGGCTCGCGGCCTCTGGGGCCAACGTCCTGACTTTC
cdr3_aa: CASSLYGRLAASGANVLTF
v_call: TRBV5-5
j_call: TRBJ2-6
d_call: -
clone_size: -

cdr3_nt: TGTGCCAGCAGCGGCGGTTTCGGGCAGCCCCAGCATTTT
cdr3_aa: CASSGGFGQPQHF
v_call: TRBV28
j_call: TRBJ1-5
d_call: -
clone_size: -

cdr3_nt: TGTGCCAGCAGAAACACCTATTCAGACAGGGGGGTCGCCTATGGCTACACCTTC
cdr3_aa: CASRNTYSDRGVAYGYTF
v_call: TRBV2
j_call: TRBJ1-2
d_call: TRBD1
clone_size: -

cdr3_nt: TGTGCCAGCAGCCCGACAGGAAATAGCAATCAGCCCCAGCATTTT
cdr3_aa: CASSPTGNSNQPQHF
v_call: TRBV5-5
j_call: TRBJ1-5
d_call: -
clone_size: -

cdr3_nt: TGTGCCAGCAGTTTATCAGGGGGCGTCCCTGAAGCTTTCTTT
cdr3_aa: CASSLSGGVPEAFF
v_call: TRBV28
j_call: TRBJ1-1
d_call: TRBD1
clone_size: -

cdr3_nt: TGCAGCGTTTGGGGGGATGGGTGGACTGAAGCTTTCTTT
cdr3_aa: CSVWGDGWTEAFF
v_call: TRBV29-1
j_call: TRBJ1-1
d_call: -
clone_size: few

cdr3_nt: TGCGCCAGCAGCCCCTCTTTCCCCGGACTAGCGGAGCCCTACGAGCAGTACTTC
cdr3_aa: CASSPSFPGLAEPYEQYF
v_call: TRBV4-1
j_call: TRBJ2-7
d_call: TRBD2
clone_size: -

cdr3_nt: TGTGCCAGCAGTTACCTGACAGGAGAAACTGAAGCTTTCTTT
cdr3_aa: CASSYLTGETEAFF
v_call: TRBV6-5
j_call: TRBJ1-1
d_call: -
clone_size: -

cdr3_nt: TGCGCCAGCAGCGAAGCTCCGGGACTTAGTTCCTACGAGCAGTACTTC
cdr3_aa: CASSEAPGLSSYEQYF
v_call: TRBV4-3
j_call: TRBJ2-7
d_call: -
clone_size: -

cdr3_nt: TGTGCCAGTAGCCACGGGGGCCACACCTATCCCAGCTACGAGCAGTACTTC
cdr3_aa: CASSHGGHTYPSYEQYF
v_call: TRBV19
j_call: TRBJ2-7
d_call: -
clone_size: -

cdr3_nt: TGTGCCAGTAGTAGTTTTCCAGGGAGAGCTGGTGAGCAGTTCTTC
cdr3_aa: CASSSFPGRAGEQFF
v_call: TRBV19
j_call: TRBJ2-1
d_call: -
clone_size: -

cdr3_nt: TGTGCCAGCAGCTTTTCTTTCGGCGGGATGAACACTGAAGCTTTCTTT
cdr3_aa: CASSFSFGGMNTEAFF
v_call: TRBV5-4
j_call: TRBJ1-1
d_call: -
clone_size: -

cdr3_nt: TGTGCCAGCAGTTATGGGTCGACAGGGAACACTGAAGCTTTCTTT
cdr3_aa: CASSYGSTGNTEAFF
v_call: TRBV6-5
j_call: TRBJ1-1
d_call: -
clone_size: -

cdr3_nt: TGTGCCAGCAGTTCGGACATAAAGTACGAGCAGTACTTC
cdr3_aa: CASSSDIKYEQYF
v_call: TRBV28
j_call: TRBJ2-7
d_call: -
clone_size: many

cdr3_nt: TGTGCCAGCAGCTTAGGGCCAGTTGGGTATAACGAGGACGAGCAGTACTTC
cdr3_aa: CASSLGPVGYNEDEQYF
v_call: TRBV7-6
j_call: TRBJ2-7
d_call: -
clone_size: -

cdr3_nt: TGCAGCGTTGGGCCTAGCGGGGGTAATGAGCAGTTCTTC
cdr3_aa: CSVGPSGGNEQFF
v_call: TRBV29-1
j_call: TRBJ2-1
d_call: TRBD2
clone_size: once

cdr3_nt: TGCAGCGTTGAAGTTCGGGGAGAGCTCCTTGAAGCTTTCTTT
cdr3_aa: CSVEVRGELLEAFF
v_call: TRBV29-1
j_call: TRBJ1-1
d_call: -
clone_size: -

cdr3_nt: TGCGCCAGCAGCTTGGAGGGTCGGGCAGCCTACGAGCAGTACTTC
cdr3_aa: CASSLEGRAAYEQYF
v_call: TRBV5-1
j_call: TRBJ2-7
d_call: -
clone_size: once

cdr3_nt: TGTGCCAGCAGCAATGGAGCTGCGAATCAGCCCCAGCATTTT
cdr3_aa: CASSNGAANQPQHF
v_call: TRBV5-6
j_call: TRBJ1-5
d_call: -
clone_size: -

cdr3_nt: TGTGCCAGCAGTGATTACAGGGTGTGGTATGGCTACACCTTC
cdr3_aa: CASSDYRVWYGYTF
v_call: TRBV6-1
j_call: TRBJ1-2
d_call: -
clone_size: -